The text below deals with one T cell receptor beta chain. As yet, its antigen is unknown. The sample originates from a study of Ad26.COV2.S vaccination and SARS-CoV-2 variants. Background on the study: Doses of Ad26.COV2.S were injected into muscle once or twice, 56 days apart. General study findings and limits: The study found similar non-spike TCR breadth in vaccine and placebo recipients. Vaccine recipients showed a spike-specific TCR breadth that was higher than in placebo recipients. Analyses of TCR breadth and depth may have underestimated total T cell responses.

The assay was immunoSEQ multiplex PCR, and TCRdb's table has in-frame clones only and misses some. This table holds hundreds of thousands of clones, about 91% found once. Treatment reported: some 19 received Ad26.COV2.S at low or high dose, single or two shots; 5 received placebo; per-sample allocation not given. Specimens were obtained on day 63 following the first vaccine or placebo injection. V was clipped by 2 bases and J by 0 bases, with 19 bases between them. Germline lookup yields CDR1 MGHRA and CDR2 YSYEKL. The CDR3 covers 18 residues. This clonotype was sampled from a person between 18 and 65 years old who received the Ad26.COV2.S COVID-19 vaccine or a placebo. The specimen was peripheral blood, collected in a trial of Ad26.COV2.S vaccine versus placebo. This chain links TRBV4-1 with TRBJ1-2; a weak D match, TRBD1 (5 bases). The CDR3 is CASSQFARARPPNYGYTF. The CDR3, as DNA: TGCGCCAGCAGCCAATTTGCCAGGGCGAGGCCACCTAACTATGGCTACACCTTC.